Listed here is a single T cell receptor (beta chain). The data were obtained in a study of blood T cell repertoires in COVID-19. Study overall: Samples taken during acute and convalescent COVID-19 were collected in the United States, Italy and Spain.

In the authors' workflow: Amplification of reference gene primers provided the estimated nucleated cell counts. The table came from immunoSEQ multiplex PCR; TCRdb's copy has only in-frame clones and leaves some out. That table gives V, J and clone size, and the DNA gave D and trimming. Of about 100,000 clones in the sample, 88% were seen once. The specimen was peripheral blood. This TCR was sampled from a human donor in a cohort sampled during active COVID-19.

The CDR3, as DNA: TGTGCCAGCAGCTTATCCAGCGACAGCTCCTACGAGCAGTACTTC. The encoded protein is CASSLSSDSSYEQYF. The chain recombines TRBV11-1 with TRBJ2-7; a weak D match, TRBD1 (5 bases). The germline V and J ends were trimmed by 2 bases and 0 bases, with 11 bases remaining between them. This CDR3 contains 15 residues. Looked up from germline, CDR1 is SGHAT and CDR2 is FQDESV (reference sequence).